Listed here are 27 T cell receptor beta chains from one sample, sequenced in a study of blood T cells in healthy people across ages. A second PCR of roughly 7 to 11 cycles used a sample-barcoded 5' primer and a J-beta primer mix. TCRdb ran MiXCR on the 5' RACE reads and lists one entry per CDR3 protein. Among over a million distinct CDR3 sequences listed, almost 60% were seen once. Sequenced input: blood. Receptors were obtained from a man aged 18 to 30 in good health.

This chain links TRBV30 with TRBJ2-7; D is uncertain. This CDR3 spans 13 amino acids. The germline V gene has CDR1 GTSNPN and CDR2 SVGIG (reference sequence). The ends were cut back, 4 bases at V and 0 bases at J, with 10 bases in the middle. The CDR3 is CAWMTDLSYEQYF. The CDR3 DNA reads as TGTGCCTGGATGACGGATCTCTCCTACGAGCAGTACTTC.

The chain combines TRBV27 with TRBJ2-7, with 14 bases lining up with TRBD2. Germline loops: CDR1 MNHEY, CDR2 SMNVEV (reference sequence). The length of the CDR3 is 19 residues. The V and J ends lost 7 bases and 7 bases, in that order; junction bases with no gene match: 21. The CDR3 DNA is TGTGCCAGCACCAAGACCCGACTAGCGGGAGGGCCACGTACGGGGGAGCAGTACTTC. Its translation is CASTKTRLAGGPRTGEQYF.

The J gene is TRBJ2-7, the V gene TRBV9; no firm D call. The CDR3 spans 15 residues. The V gene's germline CDR1 is SGDLS and CDR2 YYNGEE. V shed 0 bases and J shed 1 base, with 11 bases lying between them. The DNA for the CDR3 is TGTGCCAGCAGCGTAGGCGGAGTGGAGTCCTACGAGCAGTACTTC. This gives the protein CASSVGGVESYEQYF.

This clonotype was seen only a few times. The chain links TRBV12-3 or TRBV12-4 to TRBJ1-5; tentative D call: TRBD1 (5 bases). There are 14 residues in the CDR3. V dropped 6 bases and J dropped 5 bases, with 14 bases sitting between them. The DNA for the CDR3 is TGTGCCAGCAGCCGGGACCTAAGGGATCAGCCCCAGCATTTT. It translates to CASSRDLRDQPQHF.

This chain connects TRBV4-2 to TRBJ2-3; D is perhaps TRBD2 (5 bases). This CDR3 has 12 residues. Germline assignment: CDR1 LGHNA and CDR2 YNFKEQ. Trimming pared 4 bases from V and 11 bases from J, leaving 13 bases between. The CDR3 is CASSPSAAVQYF. The CDR3 nucleotides are TGTGCCAGCAGCCCTTCGGCAGCGGTGCAGTATTTT.

J is TRBJ2-3 and V is TRBV12-3 or TRBV12-4, with 8 nucleotides matching TRBD2. V shed 1 base, J shed 2 bases, and the junction held 5 bases outside the gene matches. This CDR3 is built from 16 residues. The CDR3: CASSLVAGSYTDTQYF. Here the CDR3 DNA reads TGTGCCAGCAGTTTAGTAGCGGGAAGCTACACAGATACGCAGTATTTT.

This clonotype was observed a few times. At one of its ends the junction is not consistent with the germline gene, which may arise from a read error. The chain has TRBV4-1 and TRBJ2-7, with 7 bases aligning to TRBD2. CDR1 is MGHRA, CDR2 YSYEKL, per germline. This CDR3 spans 15 amino acids. The CDR3 here is CASSQVPAGRGERYF. For the CDR3, the DNA is TGCGCCAGCAGCCAAGTCCCAGCGGGAAGAGGAGAGCGGTACTTC.

This chain connects TRBV12-3 or TRBV12-4 to TRBJ2-7, with TRBD2 as a possible D gene (6 bases). V lost 7 bases, J lost 2 bases, and 21 bases lay in between. The CDR3 contains 16 residues. The CDR3 loop is CASTPDLAYLTYEQYF. The CDR3, as DNA: TGTGCCAGCACTCCCGATCTAGCGTACCTCACCTACGAGCAGTACTTC.

This clonotype has a handful of counts. The CDR3: CASSDLSTLRGNQPQHF. CDR3 DNA sequence: TGTGCCAGCAGTGACCTCTCGACCTTGAGGGGCAATCAGCCCCAGCATTTT. The gene calls are TRBV2 and TRBJ1-5, with D unresolved. The CDR3 contains 17 residues. Germline CDR1 SNHLY, CDR2 FYNNEI. Trimming took off 3 bases at V and 2 bases at J, with 17 bases between the two ends.

V gene TRBV7-6 combines with J gene TRBJ2-3; TRBD2 is a possible D gene (6 bases). The CDR3 is 16 amino acids. Germline V gene lookup returns CDR1 SGHVS and CDR2 FNYEAQ. The V end was cut by 5 bases, the J end by 2 bases, with 17 bases between. CDR3 coding DNA: TGTGCCAGCAGCGCGAGTGGGGGGAGCTACACAGATACGCAGTATTTT. Its protein is CASSASGGSYTDTQYF.

This clonotype appeared a few times. The CDR3 DNA follows: TGCGCCAGCAGCAACAAAGACTACTCCTACAATGAGCAGTTCTTC. Protein sequence: CASSNKDYSYNEQFF. The rearrangement uses TRBV5-1 and TRBJ2-1; possible D gene TRBD2, 5 bases. V was cut by 4 bases and J by 0 bases, with 11 bases left in between. CDR1 and CDR2 from the germline V gene are SGHRS and YFSETQ. The length of the CDR3 is 15 residues.

V usage is TRBV7-2 and J usage is TRBJ2-4, with D uncertain. The DNA end favors TRBJ2-7, so the J call may be wrong. This CDR3 is 11 amino acids long. In germline, CDR1 is SGHTA, CDR2 FQGNSA. The CDR3 protein is CASSLSIEQYF. In DNA form, the CDR3 reads TGTGCCAGCAGCCTCTCTATCGAGCAGTACTTC.

This chain uses TRBV5-1 with TRBJ2-7; 10 positions agree with TRBD2. Germline CDR1 SGHRS, CDR2 YFSETQ. The CDR3 covers 17 residues. V trimming: 0 bases; J trimming: 0 bases; junction bases outside the gene matches: 6. Written as DNA, the CDR3 is TGCGCCAGCAGCTTGGTTGGGACTAGCGACTACTCCTACGAGCAGTACTTC. Translation gives CASSLVGTSDYSYEQYF.

The rearrangement uses TRBV7-9 and TRBJ1-2, with 7 bases aligning to TRBD1. This CDR3 contains 14 residues. With V trimmed by 6 bases and J by 4 bases, 8 bases remained unmatched. Germline CDR1 SEHNR, CDR2 FQNEAQ (reference sequence). The CDR3 protein is CASSAPGQLYGYTF. Here the CDR3 DNA reads TGTGCCAGCAGTGCACCGGGACAGCTCTATGGCTACACCTTC. Using reference TRBV7-9 and TRBJ1-2 for the parts outside the CDR3, the full variable domain is DTGVSQNPRHKITKRGQNVTFRCDPISEHNRLYWYRQTLGQGPEFLTYFQNEAQLEKSRLLSDRFSAERPKGSFSTLEIQRTEQGDSAMYLCASSAPGQLYGYTFGSGTRLTVV.

This clonotype has a handful of counts. The chain joins TRBV3-1 to TRBJ2-3; D call uncertain. The CDR3 sequence is 14 residues long. V lost 0 bases to trimming and J lost 7 bases, with 11 bases between them. Germline CDR1 is LGHDT and CDR2 is YNNKEL (reference sequence). In DNA, the CDR3 is TGTGCCAGCAGCCAAGATCTCTTGCAGAATACGCAGTATTTT. Translated, it gives CASSQDLLQNTQYF.

This rearrangement joins TRBV10-1 to TRBJ2-7; D might be TRBD2 (6 bases). V gave up 0 bases and J gave up 3 bases, with 24 bases separating them. Germline CDR1 WNHNN, CDR2 SYGVQD (reference sequence). The CDR3 runs to 19 residues. The CDR3 here is CASSESTGTPTFPNYEQYF. The CDR3 bases are TGCGCCAGCAGTGAGTCGACCGGGACTCCTACCTTCCCGAACTACGAGCAGTACTTC.

The chain is built from TRBV25-1 and TRBJ2-7, with D hard to call. The DNA matches TRBJ2-5 better at its end, which makes the J call doubtful. This CDR3 comprises 12 residues. The V gene's germline CDR1 is MGHDK and CDR2 SYGVNS. The CDR3 DNA reads TGTGCCAGCAGTCACACCCCAGAGACCCAGTACTTC. Protein product: CASSHTPETQYF.

This clonotype was found a few times. This rearrangement joins TRBV24-1 to TRBJ2-2; the D gene is possibly TRBD1 (5 bases). CDR3 length: 16 amino acids. Per the germline V gene, CDR1 is KGHDR and CDR2 is SFDVKD. The V end was cut by 0 bases, the J end by 2 bases, with 9 bases between. The CDR3 nucleotides read TGTGCCACCAGTGATTTGAGGGGAATCAACACCGGGGAGCTGTTTTTT. Translating it yields CATSDLRGINTGELFF.

The chain has TRBV12-3 or TRBV12-4 and TRBJ2-3, with D perhaps matching TRBD1 (6 bases). V was shortened by 5 bases and J by 6 bases, with 15 bases between the two germline ends. The CDR3 sequence is 14 residues long. CDR3 region: CASSLGQPGDTQYF. CDR3 DNA: TGTGCCAGCAGTCTCGGACAGCCCGGGGATACGCAGTATTTT.

A few counts support this clonotype. The chain couples TRBV7-4 to TRBJ1-1, with 11 bases aligning to TRBD1. This CDR3 region has 17 residues. Trimming removed 5 bases from V and 0 bases from J; junction bases left unmatched: 8. Looked up from germline, CDR1 is SGHVT and CDR2 is SQSDAQ. Here the CDR3 DNA reads TGTGCCAGCAGCACACCCCGGGACAGGGGGATGAACACTGAAGCTTTCTTT. It yields the protein CASSTPRDRGMNTEAFF.

This clonotype was counted a few times. CDR3 in DNA: TGCAGCGTTGAAGTGGCAGGGGCCGAGCAGTACTTC. It translates to CSVEVAGAEQYF. The chain combines TRBV29-1 with TRBJ2-7, with a weak D call TRBD1 (6 bases). Germline assignment: CDR1 SQVTM and CDR2 ANQGSEA. The CDR3 has 12 amino acids. Trimming cost V 1 base and J 6 bases, with 10 bases left between them.

This clonotype was counted between two and nine times. The chain uses TRBV7-2 and TRBJ1-1, with TRBD1 as a possible D gene (6 bases). CDR1 and CDR2 (germline): SGHTA, FQGNSA. The CDR3 spans 19 residues. Between the trimmed V and J ends, which lost 1 base and 0 bases, there was a span of 21 bases. The CDR3: CASSLVFLGAHLMNTEAFF. CDR3 nucleotides: TGTGCCAGCAGCTTAGTATTTTTGGGGGCCCATCTCATGAACACTGAAGCTTTCTTT.

This sequence joins TRBV6-1 and TRBJ1-2; D call uncertain. The length of the CDR3 is 12 residues. Germline V gene sequence: CDR1 MNHNS, CDR2 SASEGT. The ends were cut back, 5 bases at V and 3 bases at J, with 7 bases in the middle. The CDR3 reads CASSIRYYGYTF. CDR3 in DNA: TGTGCCAGCAGTATTAGATACTATGGCTACACCTTC.

V is TRBV10-3 and J is TRBJ2-3; D tentatively reads TRBD1 or TRBD2 (5 bases each). Germline loops: CDR1 ENHRY, CDR2 SYGVKD. There are 18 residues in the CDR3. The V and J ends lost 2 bases and 4 bases respectively, with 22 bases between them. CDR3 residues: CAISEDLLQGDRADTQYF. CDR3 in DNA: TGTGCCATCAGTGAGGACTTGCTCCAGGGAGATCGCGCAGATACGCAGTATTTT.

The CDR3 here is CASSYRGAPYNEQFF. CDR3 DNA: TGTGCCAGCAGTTATCGAGGGGCCCCCTACAATGAGCAGTTCTTC. This rearrangement joins TRBV6-5 to TRBJ2-1; perhaps D is TRBD1 or TRBD2 (5 bases each). V gave up 3 bases and J gave up 2 bases, with 11 bases separating them. This CDR3 contains 15 residues. Germline values: CDR1 MNHEY, CDR2 SVGAGI.

The V gene is TRBV7-2, the J gene TRBJ2-7; 8 positions match TRBD2. The CDR3 contains 17 residues. The V and J ends lost 5 bases and 3 bases, in that order; junction bases with no gene match: 15. Germline V CDR1 and CDR2: SGHTA, FQGNSA. This chain's CDR3 is CASSTGGRLVSGYEQYF. CDR3 bases: TGTGCCAGCAGCACGGGGGGGCGATTGGTTAGCGGCTACGAGCAGTACTTC.

This chain links TRBV4-2 with TRBJ1-2, with 8 bases matching TRBD1. Germline V gene data show CDR1 as LGHNA and CDR2 as YNFKEQ. With V trimmed by 3 bases and J by 8 bases, 11 bases remained unmatched. CDR3 length equals 15 residues. The CDR3: CASSQIPGTGRGYTF. The CDR3 DNA reads TGTGCCAGCAGCCAGATACCCGGGACAGGCAGAGGCTACACCTTC.